This T cell receptor beta chain emerged from a study of blood T cell repertoires in COVID-19. Turning to the study itself: Samples representing acute and convalescent COVID-19 were sourced from the United States, Italy and Spain.

Using immunoSEQ multiplex PCR, the repertoire was profiled, and TCRdb retains in-frame clones only, with some absent. The profile shows over 200,000 clones, 65% to 85% of them singletons. Trimming shortened V by 4 bases and J by 7 bases, and 14 bases separated the two germline ends. Germline-derived CDR1 and CDR2 are LGHDT and YNNKEL (reference sequence). The CDR3 covers 14 residues. The gene calls are TRBV3-1 (or the pseudogene TRBV3-2) and TRBJ2-1; D may be TRBD1 (6 bases). Input material: peripheral blood. This clonotype was obtained from a man at least 80 years old with acute or convalescent COVID-19. Here the CDR3 DNA reads TGTGCCAGCAGCCCGTGGACAGTGGAGAATGAGCAGTTCTTC. As protein: CASSPWTVENEQFF.